The rows below give T cell receptor beta chains drawn from one sample of a study of blood T cell repertoires in COVID-19. This table comes from immunoSEQ multiplex PCR, and its TCRdb copy is limited to in-frame clones, with some not included. The sample has about 200,000 clones, 70% to 90% seen once; the top ten hold about 5%. The sequencing input was peripheral blood. The receptors were sampled from a woman at least 80 years old with acute or convalescent COVID-19. Both conserved end residues are part of each CDR3. D genes are given only for firm matches. Clone size is shown for a subset of rows, as once, few, many or a class of expanded clone.

TRBV12-3/TRBV12-4	12	TRBD1	TRBJ2-7	NA	TGTGCCAGCAGTCCAGACAGGGTTGAGCAGTACTTC	CASSPDRVEQYF
TRBV11-2	18	TRBD2	TRBJ2-3	NA	TGTGCCAGCAGCCAGTTACCTAGCGGGAGACCTAGCACAGATACGCAGTATTTT	CASSQLPSGRPSTDTQYF
TRBV5-6	16	NA	TRBJ1-2	NA	TGTGCCAGCAGCTTGAATCCCGGGTTCCTAAACTATGGCTACACCTTC	CASSLNPGFLNYGYTF
TRBV7-9	16	NA	TRBJ2-6	NA	TGTGCCAGCAGCTTGATTCAGGGGAGTGGGGCCAACGTCCTGACTTTC	CASSLIQGSGANVLTF
TRBV27	13	NA	TRBJ1-3	NA	TGTGCCAGCAGTCCCTTCTCTGGAAACACCATATATTTT	CASSPFSGNTIYF
TRBV6-6	14	NA	TRBJ2-7	NA	TGTGCCAGCAGAGATGGACAGACCAACTACGAGCAGTACTTC	CASRDGQTNYEQYF
TRBV11-3	13	NA	TRBJ2-1	NA	TGTGCCAGCAGCGATAGCTCCTACAATGAGCAGTTCTTC	CASSDSSYNEQFF
TRBV5-1	15	TRBD1	TRBJ2-7	NA	TGCGCCAGCAGCTTAGGGACAGGGGTGAGCTACGAGCAGTACTTC	CASSLGTGVSYEQYF
TRBV7-8	13	NA	TRBJ2-5	NA	TGTGCCAGCAACAGGCTATCGATTGAGACCCAGTACTTC	CASNRLSIETQYF
TRBV7-3	14	NA	TRBJ2-2	NA	TGTGCCAGCAGCCCCAACCGGGAGTACGGGGAGCTGTTTTTT	CASSPNREYGELFF
TRBV7-9	14	NA	TRBJ1-1	NA	TGTGCCAGCAGCTTCATGGGAGCGGACACTGAAGCTTTCTTT	CASSFMGADTEAFF
TRBV7-2	16	NA	TRBJ1-5	NA	TGTGCCAGCAGCTTAGTGGCAGGGACTACCAATCAGCCCCAGCATTTT	CASSLVAGTTNQPQHF
TRBV6-2/TRBV6-3	17	NA	TRBJ1-5	NA	TGTGCCAGCAGCCTAACCCTAGGGGGTGGTAGGGACCAGCCCCAGCATTTT	CASSLTLGGGRDQPQHF
TRBV6-1	12	NA	TRBJ1-1	NA	TGTGCCAGCAGTGAGTCGTACAGGGAAGCTTTCTTT	CASSESYREAFF
TRBV7-8	13	NA	TRBJ1-2	NA	TGTGCCAGCAGCTCCCGGGGGGCCTATGGCTACACCTTC	CASSSRGAYGYTF
TRBV24-1	15	NA	TRBJ2-1	NA	TGTGCCACCAGTGATTCTGGGGCAGGGGAGTCCCGGCAGTTCTTC	CATSDSGAGESRQFF
TRBV5-4	14	NA	TRBJ2-3	NA	TGTGCCAGCAGCCCCCGAGGAGAGAGGGATACGCAGTATTTT	CASSPRGERDTQYF
TRBV19	15	TRBD1	TRBJ2-1	NA	TGTGCCAGTAGTATTCTGACAGGGGGCTACAATGAGCAGTTCTTC	CASSILTGGYNEQFF
TRBV2	15	TRBD2	TRBJ2-3	NA	TGTGCCAACACGGGGGAGGGCCTCCCCACAGATACGCAGTATTTT	CANTGEGLPTDTQYF
TRBV18	13	NA	TRBJ1-5	few	TGTGCCAGCTCGCGGGACGGAGATCAGCCCCAGCATTTT	CASSRDGDQPQHF
TRBV7-6	16	NA	TRBJ1-6	NA	TGTGCCAGCAGTCCCCAGGGCGGGGGGTCTTATTCACCCCTCCACTTT	CASSPQGGGSYSPLHF
TRBV10-1	14	TRBD2	TRBJ2-3	NA	TGCGCCAGCACCGCGGGAGGGTTAGGGGATACGCAGTATTTT	CASTAGGLGDTQYF
TRBV29-1	14	TRBD1	TRBJ2-7	NA	TGCAGCGTTGTAGGGACAGGGGGCCTGTACGAGCAGTACTTC	CSVVGTGGLYEQYF
TRBV18	17	NA	TRBJ1-6	NA	TGTGCCAGCTCACCATTCACGGAGAGCTCCTATAATTCACCCCTCCACTTT	CASSPFTESSYNSPLHF